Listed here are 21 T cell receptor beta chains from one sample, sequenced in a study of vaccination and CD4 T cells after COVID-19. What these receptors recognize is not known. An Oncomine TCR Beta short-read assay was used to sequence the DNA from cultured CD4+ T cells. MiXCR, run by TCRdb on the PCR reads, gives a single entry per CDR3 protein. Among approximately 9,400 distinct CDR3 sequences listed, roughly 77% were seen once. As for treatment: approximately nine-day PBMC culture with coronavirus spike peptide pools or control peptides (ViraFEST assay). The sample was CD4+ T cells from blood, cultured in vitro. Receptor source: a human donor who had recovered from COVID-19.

The CDR3 reads CASSIPGGGDTQYF. The CDR3 coding sequence is TGTGCCAGCAGTATACCCGGGGGTGGAGATACGCAGTATTTT. The chain has TRBV28 and TRBJ2-3; tentatively, D is TRBD2 (6 bases). This CDR3 spans 14 amino acids. Germline CDR1 MDHEN, CDR2 SYDVKM. The ends were cut back, 5 bases at V and 5 bases at J, with 14 bases in the middle.

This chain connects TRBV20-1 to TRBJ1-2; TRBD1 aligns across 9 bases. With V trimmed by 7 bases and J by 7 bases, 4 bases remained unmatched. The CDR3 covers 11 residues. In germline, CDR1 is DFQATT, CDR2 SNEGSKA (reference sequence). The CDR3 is CSVRDRVGYTF. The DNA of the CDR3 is TGCAGTGTCAGGGACAGGGTTGGCTACACCTTC.

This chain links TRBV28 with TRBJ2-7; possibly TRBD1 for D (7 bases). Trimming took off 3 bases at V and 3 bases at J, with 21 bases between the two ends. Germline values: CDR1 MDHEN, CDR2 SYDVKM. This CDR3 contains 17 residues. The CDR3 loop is CASSLGTYGTASYEQYF. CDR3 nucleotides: TGTGCCAGCAGTTTGGGGACTTACGGGACAGCGAGCTACGAGCAGTACTTC. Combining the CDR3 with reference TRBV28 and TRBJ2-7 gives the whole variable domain DVKVTQSSRYLVKRTGEKVFLECVQDMDHENMFWYRQDPGLGLRLIYFSYDVKMKEKGDIPEGYSVSREKKERFSLILESASTNQTSMYLCASSLGTYGTASYEQYFGPGTRLTVT.

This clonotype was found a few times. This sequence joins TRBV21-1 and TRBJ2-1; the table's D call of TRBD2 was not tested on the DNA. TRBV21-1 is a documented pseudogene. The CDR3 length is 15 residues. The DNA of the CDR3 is TGTGCCAGCAGCACACTAGCGGGGAGCCAGGATGAGCAGTTCTTC. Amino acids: CASSTLAGSQDEQFF.

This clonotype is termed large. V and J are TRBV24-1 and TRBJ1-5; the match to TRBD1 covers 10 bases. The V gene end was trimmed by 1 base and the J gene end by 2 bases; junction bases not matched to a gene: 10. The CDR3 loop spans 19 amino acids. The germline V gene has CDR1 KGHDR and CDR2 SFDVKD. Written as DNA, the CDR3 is TGTGCCACCAGTGATTTCCGCGGACAGGGGGGTAAGGGCAATCAGCCCCAGCATTTT. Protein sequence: CATSDFRGQGGKGNQPQHF.

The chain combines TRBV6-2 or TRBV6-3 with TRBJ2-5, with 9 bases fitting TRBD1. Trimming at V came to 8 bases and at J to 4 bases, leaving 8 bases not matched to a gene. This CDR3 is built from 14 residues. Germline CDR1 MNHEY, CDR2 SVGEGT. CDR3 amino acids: CASHRIQGAETQYF. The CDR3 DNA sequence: TGTGCCAGCCATCGAATACAGGGGGCAGAGACCCAGTACTTC.

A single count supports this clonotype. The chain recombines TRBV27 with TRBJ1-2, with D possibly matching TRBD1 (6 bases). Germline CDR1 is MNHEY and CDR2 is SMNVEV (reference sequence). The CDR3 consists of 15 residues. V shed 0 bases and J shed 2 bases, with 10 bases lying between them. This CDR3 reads CASSLSRGKNYGYTF. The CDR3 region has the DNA TGTGCCAGCAGTTTATCCAGGGGCAAGAACTATGGCTACACCTTC.

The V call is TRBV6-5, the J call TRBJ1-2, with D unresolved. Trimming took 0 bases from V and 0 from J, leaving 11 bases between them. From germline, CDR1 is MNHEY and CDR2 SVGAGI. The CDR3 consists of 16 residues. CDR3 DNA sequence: TGTGCCAGCAGTTACTCGGTTGCGGTAGCTAACTATGGCTACACCTTC. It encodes CASSYSVAVANYGYTF.

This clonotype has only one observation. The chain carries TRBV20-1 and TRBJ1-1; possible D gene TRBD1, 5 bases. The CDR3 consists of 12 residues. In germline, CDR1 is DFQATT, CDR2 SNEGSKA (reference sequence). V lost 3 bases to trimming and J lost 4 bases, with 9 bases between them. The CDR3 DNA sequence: TGCAGTGCTAGCCGGGGCGTCACTGAAGCTTTCTTT. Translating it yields CSASRGVTEAFF.

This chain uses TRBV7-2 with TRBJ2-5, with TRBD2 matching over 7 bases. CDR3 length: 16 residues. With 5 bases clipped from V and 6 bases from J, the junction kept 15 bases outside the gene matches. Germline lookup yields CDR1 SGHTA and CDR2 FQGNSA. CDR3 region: CASSPFRAGREKTQYF. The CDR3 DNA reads TGTGCCAGCAGCCCTTTCAGGGCAGGGAGGGAGAAGACCCAGTACTTC.

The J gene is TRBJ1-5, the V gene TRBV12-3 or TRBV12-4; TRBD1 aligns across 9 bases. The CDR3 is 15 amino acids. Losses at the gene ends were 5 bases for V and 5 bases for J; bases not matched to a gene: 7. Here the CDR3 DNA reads TGTGCCAGCAGTGCGGGACAGGGCTTACATCAGCCCCAGCATTTT. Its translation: CASSAGQGLHQPQHF.

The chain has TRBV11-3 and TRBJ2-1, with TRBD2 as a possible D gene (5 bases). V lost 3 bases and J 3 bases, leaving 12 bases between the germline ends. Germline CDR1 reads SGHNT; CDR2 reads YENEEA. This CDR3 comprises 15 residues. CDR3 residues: CASSFSGAYYNEQFF. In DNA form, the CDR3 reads TGTGCCAGCAGCTTCAGCGGAGCCTACTACAATGAGCAGTTCTTC.

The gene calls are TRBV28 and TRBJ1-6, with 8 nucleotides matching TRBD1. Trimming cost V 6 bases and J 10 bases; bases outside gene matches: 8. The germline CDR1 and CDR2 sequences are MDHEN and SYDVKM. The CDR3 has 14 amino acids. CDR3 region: CASSIVQGASPLHF. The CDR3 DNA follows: TGTGCCAGCAGCATAGTCCAGGGGGCCTCACCCCTCCACTTT.

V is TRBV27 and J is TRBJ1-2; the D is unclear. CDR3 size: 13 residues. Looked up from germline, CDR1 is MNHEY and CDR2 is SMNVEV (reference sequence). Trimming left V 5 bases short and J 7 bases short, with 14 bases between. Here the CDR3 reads CASSPTWRGGYTF. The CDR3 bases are TGTGCCAGCAGTCCTACATGGCGCGGTGGCTACACCTTC.

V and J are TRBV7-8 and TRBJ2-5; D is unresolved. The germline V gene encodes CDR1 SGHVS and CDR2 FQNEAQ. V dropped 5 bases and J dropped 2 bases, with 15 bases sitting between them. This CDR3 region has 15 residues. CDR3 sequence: CASSGLPNVQETQYF. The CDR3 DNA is TGTGCCAGCAGCGGGCTACCGAATGTACAAGAGACCCAGTACTTC.

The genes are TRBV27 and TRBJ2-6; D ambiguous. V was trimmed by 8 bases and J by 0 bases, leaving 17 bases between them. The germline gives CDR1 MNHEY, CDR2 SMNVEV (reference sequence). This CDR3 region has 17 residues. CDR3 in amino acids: CASGPWVQSSGANVLTF. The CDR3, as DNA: TGTGCCAGCGGCCCGTGGGTCCAAAGCTCTGGGGCCAACGTCCTGACTTTC.

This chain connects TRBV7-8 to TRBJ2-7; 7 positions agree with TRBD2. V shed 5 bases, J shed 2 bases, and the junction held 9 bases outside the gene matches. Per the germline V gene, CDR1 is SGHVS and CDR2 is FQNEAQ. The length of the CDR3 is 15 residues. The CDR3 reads CASSRPGGGTYEQYF. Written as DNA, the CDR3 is TGTGCCAGCAGCCGGCCGGGCGGGGGTACCTACGAGCAGTACTTC.

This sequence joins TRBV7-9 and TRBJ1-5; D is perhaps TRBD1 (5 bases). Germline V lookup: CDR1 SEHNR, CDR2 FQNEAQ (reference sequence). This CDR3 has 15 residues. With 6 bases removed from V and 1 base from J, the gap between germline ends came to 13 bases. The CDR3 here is CASSSTGGSNQPQHF. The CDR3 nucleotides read TGTGCCAGCAGTTCCACAGGTGGGAGCAATCAGCCCCAGCATTTT. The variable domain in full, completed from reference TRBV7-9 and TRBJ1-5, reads DTGVSQNPRHKITKRGQNVTFRCDPISEHNRLYWYRQTLGQGPEFLTYFQNEAQLEKSRLLSDRFSAERPKGSFSTLEIQRTEQGDSAMYLCASSSTGGSNQPQHFGDGTRLSIL.

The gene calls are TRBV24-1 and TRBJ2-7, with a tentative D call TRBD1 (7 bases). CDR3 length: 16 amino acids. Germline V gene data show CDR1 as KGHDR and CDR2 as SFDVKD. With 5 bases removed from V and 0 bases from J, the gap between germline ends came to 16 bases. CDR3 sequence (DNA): TGTGCCACCAGTGCCCTGGGGCAGGGGGGCTCCTACGAGCAGTACTTC. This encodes CATSALGQGGSYEQYF.

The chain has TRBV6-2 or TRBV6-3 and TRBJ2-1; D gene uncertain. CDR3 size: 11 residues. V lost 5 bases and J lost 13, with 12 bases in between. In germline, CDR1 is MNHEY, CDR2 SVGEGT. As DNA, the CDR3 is TGTGCCAGCAGTAACCGATATGTCCAGTTCTTC. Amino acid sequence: CASSNRYVQFF.

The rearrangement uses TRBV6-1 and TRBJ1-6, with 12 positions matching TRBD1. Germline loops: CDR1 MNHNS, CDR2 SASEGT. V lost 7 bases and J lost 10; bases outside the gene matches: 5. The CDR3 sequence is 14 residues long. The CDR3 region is CASTRDRGRSPLHF. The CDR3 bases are TGTGCCAGCACCCGGGACAGGGGGCGATCACCCCTCCACTTT.